This passage covers 13 T cell receptor beta chains from one sample sequenced in a study of T cell repertoires in cytomegalovirus infection. TCRdb recomputed calls from the reads with MiXCR, one row per CDR3 protein. The sample has some 300,000 distinct CDR3 sequences, roughly a tenth seen once. The sample consisted of PBMCs. The receptor source for this set is a human donor in good health (CMV status not recorded). Some clones in this sample may be carry-over from other donors' samples.

The V gene is TRBV6-5, the J gene TRBJ1-2, with D uncertain. The CDR3 is 14 amino acids. The V and J ends lost 0 bases and 8 bases respectively, with 13 bases between them. In germline, CDR1 is MNHEY, CDR2 SVGAGI. The chain's CDR3 is CASSYSPTLGGYTF. CDR3 in DNA: TGTGCCAGCAGTTACTCTCCGACTCTTGGGGGCTACACCTTC.

At least ten counts were recorded for this clonotype. The chain employs TRBV19 and TRBJ1-5; a weak D match, TRBD1 (6 bases). The germline V gene encodes CDR1 LNHDA and CDR2 SQIVND (reference sequence). V was clipped by 3 bases and J by 7 bases, with 10 bases between them. This CDR3 region has 13 residues. Here the CDR3 reads CASSMDRRQPQHF. In DNA form, the CDR3 reads TGTGCCAGTAGTATGGACAGAAGGCAGCCCCAGCATTTT.

The J gene is TRBJ1-5, the V gene TRBV6-6, with D unresolved. Trimming shortened V by 7 bases and J by 2 bases, and 12 bases separated the two germline ends. Germline V CDR1 and CDR2: MNHNY, SVGAGI (reference sequence). The CDR3 runs 14 residues. CDR3: CASNRGAGNQPQHF. The CDR3 coding sequence is TGTGCCAGCAACCGCGGCGCGGGCAATCAGCCCCAGCATTTT.

This clonotype appeared many times. The chain employs TRBV10-3 and TRBJ1-3; D uncertain. From germline, CDR1 is ENHRY and CDR2 SYGVKD. This CDR3 is 12 amino acids long. V dropped 8 bases and J dropped 0 bases, with 5 bases sitting between them. The CDR3 reads CAILGSGNTIYF. CDR3 in DNA: TGTGCCATCTTAGGCTCTGGAAACACCATATATTTT.

The rearrangement links TRBV29-1 to TRBJ2-7, with 8 bases fitting TRBD2. From germline, CDR1 is SQVTM and CDR2 ANQGSEA. The trim removed 3 bases at V and 9 bases at J, leaving 13 bases unmatched. The CDR3 sequence is 14 residues long. The CDR3 spells CSVDGTRDQWWQYV. The DNA of the CDR3 is TGCAGCGTTGATGGGACTAGGGACCAGTGGTGGCAGTACGTC.

The chain employs TRBV20-1 and TRBJ1-2; D is possibly TRBD1 (6 bases). Trimming shortened V by 1 base and J by 4 bases, and 16 bases separated the two germline ends. The CDR3 is 15 amino acids. The germline CDR1 and CDR2 sequences are DFQATT and SNEGSKA (reference sequence). The CDR3 nucleotides are TGCAGTGCTAGAGTGGGGCCACAGGGAGCCTATGGCTACACCTTC. It yields the protein CSARVGPQGAYGYTF.

This clonotype was seen many times. The CDR3 coding sequence is TGTGCCAGCAGTTCCACTAGCGGGGGGGCCGCATCGTTCAATGAGCAGTTCTTC. This sequence encodes CASSSTSGGAASFNEQFF. The chain couples TRBV6-2 or TRBV6-3 to TRBJ2-1, with TRBD2 matching over 13 bases. The germline CDR1 and CDR2 sequences are MNHEY and SVGEGT. The CDR3 runs to 18 residues. V lost 4 bases to trimming and J lost 6 bases; unmatched junction nucleotides: 12.

This clonotype was recorded many times. The V and J genes are TRBV11-3 and TRBJ2-2; the D gene is possibly TRBD1 (5 bases). V lost 2 bases to trimming and J lost 5 bases, with 12 bases between them. The CDR3 loop spans 15 amino acids. The germline V gene has CDR1 SGHNT and CDR2 YENEEA. The CDR3 DNA reads as TGTGCCAGCAGCTTAAGGGGAAAGGTGACCGGGGAGCTGTTTTTT. Protein: CASSLRGKVTGELFF.

This rearrangement joins TRBV10-3 to TRBJ2-1; D is undetermined. CDR1 and CDR2 (germline): ENHRY, SYGVKD. Trimming removed 8 bases at V and 8 bases at J, with 16 bases between. The length of the CDR3 is 13 residues. As DNA, the CDR3 is TGTGCCATCGAGGTCGCACTGAGCGATGAGCAGTTCTTC. Protein: CAIEVALSDEQFF.

In this sample, this clonotype turned up a few times. J is TRBJ2-7 and V is TRBV27, with 7 bases that match TRBD1. Per germline, CDR1 MNHEY and CDR2 SMNVEV (reference sequence). This CDR3 region has 13 residues. Germline trimming cut 5 bases from V and 4 bases from J; bases unmatched to any gene: 5. The CDR3 here is CASSPGTVYEQYF. CDR3 DNA: TGTGCCAGCAGTCCCGGGACAGTATACGAGCAGTACTTC.

This chain connects TRBV15 to TRBJ2-1, with D maybe TRBD2 (5 bases). Germline V gene data show CDR1 as LNHNV and CDR2 as YYDKDF (reference sequence). Trimming cost V 0 bases and J 0 bases, with 9 bases left between them. This CDR3 is 16 amino acids long. CDR3 nucleotide sequence: TGTGCCACCAGCAGAGAAGCGGACCCCTCCTACAATGAGCAGTTCTTC. This encodes CATSREADPSYNEQFF.

The V call is TRBV20-1, the J call TRBJ1-5; 9 nucleotides line up with TRBD1. V shed 1 base and J 2 bases; nucleotides not matched to a gene: 6. Germline V gene sequence: CDR1 DFQATT, CDR2 SNEGSKA (reference sequence). The CDR3 has 16 residues. This CDR3 reads CSARVGTGLGNQPQHF. In nucleotides, the CDR3 is TGCAGTGCTAGAGTCGGGACAGGGTTGGGCAATCAGCCCCAGCATTTT.

This clonotype was counted at least ten times. This chain uses TRBV7-2 with TRBJ1-6; a possible D gene is TRBD1 (5 bases). The CDR3 covers 14 residues. The V gene lost 4 bases and the J gene lost 9 bases, with 13 bases spanning the gap. Germline CDR1 is SGHTA and CDR2 is FQGNSA. CDR3 in DNA: TGTGCCAGCAGCTCCAGGGAGTCCGGTTCACCCCTCCACTTT. Translated, it gives CASSSRESGSPLHF.